This T cell receptor (beta chain) was observed in a study of blood T cell repertoires in COVID-19. Study at large: The study drew acute and convalescent COVID-19 samples from the United States, Italy and Spain. T cells, B-cell-depleted T cells, or PBMCs supplied cDNA or gDNA.

This clone was recorded a few times. In the original processing: How many nucleated cells were present was estimated from reference gene primer amplification. Sequenced by immunoSEQ multiplex PCR; TCRdb stores in-frame clones only, minus some. The DNA was the basis for D and trimming; V, J and clone size are from that table. The repertoire consists of some 77,000 clones, with about 80% occurring once and the leading ten covering about 30%. This sequence was found in a man aged 70 or older with acute or convalescent COVID-19. Sequencing was done on a sample of peripheral blood.

The DNA for the CDR3 is TGTGCCAGCAGTCAAACGGGACTAGCGGGTGTTAGTGAGCAGTTCTTC. Translated, it gives CASSQTGLAGVSEQFF. The chain links TRBV25-1 to TRBJ2-1; TRBD2 aligns across 12 bases. Looked up from germline, CDR1 is MGHDK and CDR2 is SYGVNS. The junction had 11 bases not matched to a gene; V was cut back by 5 bases and J by 9 bases. This CDR3 is built from 16 residues.